Listed below are T cell receptor beta chains from one sample, sequenced in a study of blood T cell repertoires in COVID-19. This table comes from immunoSEQ multiplex PCR, and its TCRdb copy is limited to in-frame clones, with some not included. The top ten clones hold roughly 15% of a sample with 80,000 or so clones, roughly 80% of them seen once. Specimen: peripheral blood. All receptors derive from a woman over 75 with acute or convalescent COVID-19. CDR3s include the opening cysteine and the closing phenylalanine or tryptophan. Fields, in order: D gene, clone size, V gene, J gene, CDR3 protein, CDR3 DNA. D genes are given only for firm matches. Size is omitted from some rows. Given values are once, few, many or a class for expanded clones.

TRBD1	.	TRBV19	TRBJ1-2	CASSIAGLGTGSSGYTF	TGTGCCAGTAGTATAGCCGGTCTAGGGACAGGGTCCTCTGGCTACACCTTC
TRBD2	.	TRBV5-1	TRBJ2-3	CASSLLTTSGTDTQYF	TGCGCCAGCAGCTTACTAACGACTAGCGGCACAGATACGCAGTATTTT
.	.	TRBV5-6	TRBJ1-4	CASSLAGARRGEKLFF	TGTGCCAGCAGCTTGGCAGGGGCAAGAAGAGGTGAAAAACTGTTTTTT
.	.	TRBV5-4	TRBJ2-6	CASRTPLSSGANVLTF	TGTGCCAGCAGAACTCCCCTGAGCTCTGGGGCCAACGTCCTGACTTTC
.	once	TRBV5-1	TRBJ1-2	CASSLAPGLGPYGYTF	TGCGCCAGCAGCTTGGCCCCAGGCCTCGGTCCCTATGGCTACACCTTC
TRBD2	.	TRBV2	TRBJ2-2	CASRPRSSGLRDGELFF	TGTGCCAGCAGGCCCAGGTCTAGCGGGCTAAGGGACGGGGAGCTGTTTTTT
.	.	TRBV30	TRBJ1-5	CAWSVQGGNQPQHF	TGTGCCTGGAGTGTCCAGGGTGGCAATCAGCCCCAGCATTTT
.	.	TRBV12-3/TRBV12-4	TRBJ2-1	CASSREGRGQFF	TGTGCCAGCAGCCGAGAGGGCAGGGGGCAGTTCTTC
.	.	TRBV28	TRBJ1-2	CASSAIPQGGTYYGYTF	TGTGCCAGCAGTGCCATACCTCAGGGTGGAACCTACTATGGCTACACCTTC
TRBD1	once	TRBV7-9	TRBJ1-2	CASSPGTGSYGYTF	TGTGCCAGCAGCCCGGGGACAGGGAGCTATGGCTACACCTTC
TRBD1	.	TRBV18	TRBJ2-7	CASSLQLQGSSYEQYF	TGTGCCAGCTCTTTACAGTTACAGGGGAGCTCCTACGAGCAGTACTTC